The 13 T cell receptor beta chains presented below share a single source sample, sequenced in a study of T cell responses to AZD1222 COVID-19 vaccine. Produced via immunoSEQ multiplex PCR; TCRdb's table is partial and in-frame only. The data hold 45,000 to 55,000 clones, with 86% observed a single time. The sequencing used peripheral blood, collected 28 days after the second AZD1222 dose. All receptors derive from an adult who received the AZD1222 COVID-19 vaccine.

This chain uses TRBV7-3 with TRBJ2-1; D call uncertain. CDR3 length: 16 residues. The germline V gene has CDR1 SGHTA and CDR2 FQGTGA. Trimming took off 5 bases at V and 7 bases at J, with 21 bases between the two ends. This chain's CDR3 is CASSPWSRAPTNEQFF. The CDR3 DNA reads TGTGCCAGCAGCCCCTGGAGTAGGGCGCCTACGAATGAGCAGTTCTTC.

Written as DNA, the CDR3 is TGTGCCAGCAGCCCGCGCGGGTCTACCTACAATGAGCAGTTCTTC. Amino acid sequence: CASSPRGSTYNEQFF. The rearrangement joins TRBV7-9 to TRBJ2-1, with D perhaps matching TRBD2 (5 bases). In germline, CDR1 is SEHNR, CDR2 FQNEAQ (reference sequence). V was cut by 5 bases and J by 2 bases, with 13 bases left in between. The CDR3 is 15 amino acids.

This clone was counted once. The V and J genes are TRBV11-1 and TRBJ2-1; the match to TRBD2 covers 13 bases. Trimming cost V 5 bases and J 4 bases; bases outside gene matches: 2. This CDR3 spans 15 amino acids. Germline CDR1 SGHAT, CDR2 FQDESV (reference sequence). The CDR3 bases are TGTGCCAGCAGCCGGACTAGCGGGGGTTACAATGAGCAGTTCTTC. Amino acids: CASSRTSGGYNEQFF.

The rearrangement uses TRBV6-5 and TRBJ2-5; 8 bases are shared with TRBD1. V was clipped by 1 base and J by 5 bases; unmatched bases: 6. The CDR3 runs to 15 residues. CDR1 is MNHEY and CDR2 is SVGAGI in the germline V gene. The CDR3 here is CASSYWQGASETQYF. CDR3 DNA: TGTGCCAGCAGTTACTGGCAGGGGGCTAGCGAGACCCAGTACTTC.

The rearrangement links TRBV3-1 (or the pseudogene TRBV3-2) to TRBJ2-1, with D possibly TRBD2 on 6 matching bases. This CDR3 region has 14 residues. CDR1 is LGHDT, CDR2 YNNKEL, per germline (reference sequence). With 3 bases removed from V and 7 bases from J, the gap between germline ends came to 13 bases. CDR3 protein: CASSQWLAMNEQFF. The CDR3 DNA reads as TGTGCCAGCAGCCAGTGGCTAGCGATGAATGAGCAGTTCTTC.

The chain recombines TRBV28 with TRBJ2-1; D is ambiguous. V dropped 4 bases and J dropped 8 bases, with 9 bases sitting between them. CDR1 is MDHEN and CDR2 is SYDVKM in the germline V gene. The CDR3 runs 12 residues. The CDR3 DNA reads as TGTGCCAGCAGTTCCTCAACCCATGAGCAGTTCTTC. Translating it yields CASSSSTHEQFF.

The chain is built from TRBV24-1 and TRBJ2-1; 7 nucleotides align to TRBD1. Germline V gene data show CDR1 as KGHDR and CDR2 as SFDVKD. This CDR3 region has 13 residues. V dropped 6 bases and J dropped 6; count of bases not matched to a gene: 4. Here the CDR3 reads CATSPGTANEQFF. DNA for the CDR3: TGTGCCACCAGTCCCGGGACAGCCAATGAGCAGTTCTTC.

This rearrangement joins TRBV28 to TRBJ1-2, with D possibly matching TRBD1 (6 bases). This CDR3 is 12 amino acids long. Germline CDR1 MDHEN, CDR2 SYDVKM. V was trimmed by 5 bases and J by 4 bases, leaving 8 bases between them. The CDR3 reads CASSTGFYGYTF. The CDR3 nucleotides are TGTGCCAGCAGTACAGGGTTCTATGGCTACACCTTC.

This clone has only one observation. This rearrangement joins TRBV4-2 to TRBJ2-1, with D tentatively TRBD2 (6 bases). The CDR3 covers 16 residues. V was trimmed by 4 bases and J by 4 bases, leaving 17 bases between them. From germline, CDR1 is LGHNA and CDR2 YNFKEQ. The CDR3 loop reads CASSPGGSGQYNEQFF. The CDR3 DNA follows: TGTGCCAGCAGCCCCGGCGGAAGCGGGCAGTACAATGAGCAGTTCTTC.

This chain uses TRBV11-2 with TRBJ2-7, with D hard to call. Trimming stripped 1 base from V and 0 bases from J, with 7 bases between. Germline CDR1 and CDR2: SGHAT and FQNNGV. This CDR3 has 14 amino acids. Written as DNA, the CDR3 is TGTGCCAGCAGCTTAGGCCGTCGCTCCTACGAGCAGTACTTC. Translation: CASSLGRRSYEQYF.

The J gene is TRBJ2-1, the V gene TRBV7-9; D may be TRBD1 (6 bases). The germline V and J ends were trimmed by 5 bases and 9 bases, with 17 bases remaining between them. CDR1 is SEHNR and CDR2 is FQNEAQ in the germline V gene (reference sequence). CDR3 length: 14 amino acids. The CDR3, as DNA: TGTGCCAGCAGCCCCTCGCACCAAGGGGGTGAGCAGTTCTTC. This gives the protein CASSPSHQGGEQFF.

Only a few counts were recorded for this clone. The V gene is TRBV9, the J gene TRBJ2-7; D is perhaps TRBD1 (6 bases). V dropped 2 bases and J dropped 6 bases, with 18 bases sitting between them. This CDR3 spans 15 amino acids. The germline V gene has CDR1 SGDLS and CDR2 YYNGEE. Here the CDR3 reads CASSVRDTSSPEQYF. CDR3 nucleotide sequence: TGTGCCAGCAGCGTCCGGGACACCTCCTCCCCCGAGCAGTACTTC.

CDR3 sequence reads: CASRRDGMNTEAFF. As DNA, the CDR3 is TGTGCCAGTAGACGCGACGGAATGAACACTGAAGCTTTCTTT. The genes are TRBV19 and TRBJ1-1; unclear D gene. The CDR3 contains 14 residues. CDR1 and CDR2 from the germline V gene are LNHDA and SQIVND (reference sequence). Between the trimmed V and J ends, which lost 6 bases and 0 bases, there was a span of 11 bases.